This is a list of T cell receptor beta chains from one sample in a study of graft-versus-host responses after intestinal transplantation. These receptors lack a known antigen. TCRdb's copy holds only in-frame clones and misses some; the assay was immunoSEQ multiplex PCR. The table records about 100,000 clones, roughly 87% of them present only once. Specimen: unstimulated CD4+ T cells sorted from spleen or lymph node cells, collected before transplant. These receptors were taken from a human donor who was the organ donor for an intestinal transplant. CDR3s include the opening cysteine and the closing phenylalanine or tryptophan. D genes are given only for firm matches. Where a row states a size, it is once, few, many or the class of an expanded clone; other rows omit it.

CDR3: CASSQEALAQETQYF
DNA: TGTGCCAGCAGCCAAGAGGCACTAGCGCAAGAGACCCAGTACTTC
J: TRBJ2-5
size: NA
V: TRBV4-2
D: TRBD2

CDR3: CASSYSHSGNTIYF
DNA: TGTGCCAGCAGTTACTCGCACAGTGGAAACACCATATATTTT
J: TRBJ1-3
size: NA
V: TRBV6-5
D: NA

CDR3: CASSHDRAYGNTIYF
DNA: TGTGCCAGCTCACACGACAGGGCATATGGAAACACCATATATTTT
J: TRBJ1-3
size: few
V: TRBV18
D: TRBD1

CDR3: CASSPDRDRWTEAFF
DNA: TGTGCCAGCTCACCCGACCGGGACAGGTGGACTGAAGCTTTCTTT
J: TRBJ1-1
size: NA
V: TRBV18
D: TRBD1

CDR3: CASSMWLASTDTQYF
DNA: TGTGCCAGTAGTATGTGGCTAGCGAGCACAGATACGCAGTATTTT
J: TRBJ2-3
size: NA
V: TRBV19
D: NA

CDR3: CASSEASANVLTF
DNA: TGTGCCAGCAGTGAAGCGTCGGCCAACGTCCTGACTTTC
J: TRBJ2-6
size: NA
V: TRBV6-1
D: NA

CDR3: CASSYSELRDTEAFF
DNA: TGTGCCAGCAGTTACTCGGAATTGAGGGACACTGAAGCTTTCTTT
J: TRBJ1-1
size: NA
V: TRBV6-6
D: NA

CDR3: CASSFTGTSGSANTGELFF
DNA: TGTGCCAGCAGCTTTACCGGGACTAGCGGGAGCGCGAACACCGGGGAGCTGTTTTTT
J: TRBJ2-2
size: NA
V: TRBV11-3
D: TRBD2

CDR3: CASSQGGKSYEQYF
DNA: TGTGCCAGCAGCCAAGGCGGCAAGTCCTACGAGCAGTACTTC
J: TRBJ2-7
size: NA
V: TRBV14
D: NA

CDR3: CANNLLGGLSTDTQYF
DNA: TGTGCCAACAATCTCTTGGGCGGCCTAAGCACAGATACGCAGTATTTT
J: TRBJ2-3
size: NA
V: TRBV25-1
D: NA

CDR3: CASSSDWIYEQYF
DNA: TGTGCCAGCAGCTCCGACTGGATCTACGAGCAGTACTTC
J: TRBJ2-7
size: NA
V: TRBV7-9
D: NA

CDR3: CASSLWRGETQYF
DNA: TGTGCCAGCAGTTTATGGAGGGGGGAGACCCAGTACTTC
J: TRBJ2-5
size: NA
V: TRBV27
D: NA

CDR3: CASSLLTGDYTF
DNA: TGTGCCAGCAGCCTTTTAACAGGGGATTACACCTTC
J: TRBJ1-2
size: NA
V: TRBV28
D: TRBD1

CDR3: CAGGGSAGWPQHF
DNA: TGTGCCGGGGGGGGCAGCGCAGGGTGGCCCCAGCATTTT
J: TRBJ1-5
size: NA
V: TRBV6-1
D: NA

CDR3: CASSQGDSGKSNQPQHF
DNA: TGTGCCAGCAGCCAAGGCGACAGTGGTAAAAGCAATCAGCCCCAGCATTTT
J: TRBJ1-5
size: NA
V: TRBV4-2
D: NA

CDR3: CASTSGLVQETQYF
DNA: TGTGCCAGCACGTCGGGTTTAGTACAAGAGACCCAGTACTTC
J: TRBJ2-5
size: NA
V: TRBV18
D: NA

CDR3: CASRRDRNYGYTF
DNA: TGTGCCAGCAGACGGGACAGAAACTATGGCTACACCTTC
J: TRBJ1-2
size: NA
V: TRBV6-1
D: TRBD1

CDR3: CASSIGPVGTEAFF
DNA: TGTGCCAGTAGTATAGGACCGGTGGGCACTGAAGCTTTCTTT
J: TRBJ1-1
size: NA
V: TRBV19
D: NA

CDR3: CASSPPGRNTEAFF
DNA: TGTGCCAGCAGCCCCCCAGGGCGTAACACTGAAGCTTTCTTT
J: TRBJ1-1
size: NA
V: TRBV5-6
D: NA

CDR3: CASSPLGGLSGELFF
DNA: TGTGCCAGCAGTCCGCTAGGGGGCCTCTCCGGGGAGCTGTTTTTT
J: TRBJ2-2
size: NA
V: TRBV28
D: TRBD1

CDR3: CASSQIVRRSSYEQYF
DNA: TGCGCCAGCAGCCAAATCGTCAGGAGAAGCTCCTACGAGCAGTACTTC
J: TRBJ2-7
size: NA
V: TRBV4-1
D: NA

CDR3: CAWTRTGGNTIYF
DNA: TGTGCCTGGACCCGGACAGGTGGAAACACCATATATTTT
J: TRBJ1-3
size: NA
V: TRBV30
D: TRBD1

CDR3: CASSTWIEQFF
DNA: TGTGCCAGCAGTACGTGGATTGAGCAGTTCTTC
J: TRBJ2-1
size: NA
V: TRBV2
D: NA

CDR3: CASSLKETQYF
DNA: TGTGCCAGCAGCTTAAAAGAGACCCAGTACTTC
J: TRBJ2-5
size: once
V: TRBV11-1
D: NA

CDR3: CSVEIGSGNTEAFF
DNA: TGCAGCGTTGAAATTGGGTCCGGAAACACTGAAGCTTTCTTT
J: TRBJ1-1
size: NA
V: TRBV29-1
D: NA

CDR3: CASSKVAGQPQHF
DNA: TGTGCCAGCAGCAAGGTTGCGGGGCAGCCCCAGCATTTT
J: TRBJ1-5
size: NA
V: TRBV7-2
D: NA

CDR3: CAISESSTGLTEQYF
DNA: TGTGCCATCAGTGAGTCGAGCACGGGGTTAACCGAGCAGTACTTC
J: TRBJ2-7
size: NA
V: TRBV10-3
D: NA

CDR3: CASRRAGTGNQPQHF
DNA: TGTGCCAGCAGGAGGGCAGGGACGGGCAATCAGCCCCAGCATTTT
J: TRBJ1-5
size: NA
V: TRBV6-1
D: NA

CDR3: CASSLAITGLYEQYF
DNA: TGTGCCAGCAGCTTAGCGATAACAGGGCTCTACGAGCAGTACTTC
J: TRBJ2-7
size: NA
V: TRBV11-2
D: NA

CDR3: CASSPGGMNSPLHF
DNA: TGTGCCAGCTCACCGGGGGGCATGAATTCACCCCTCCACTTT
J: TRBJ1-6
size: NA
V: TRBV18
D: NA

CDR3: CASSEALLAKNIQYF
DNA: TGTGCCAGCAGTGAAGCGCTCCTAGCCAAAAACATTCAGTACTTC
J: TRBJ2-4
size: few
V: TRBV6-1
D: NA

CDR3: CATASGNTIYF
DNA: TGTGCCACGGCCTCTGGAAACACCATATATTTT
J: TRBJ1-3
size: once
V: TRBV27
D: NA

CDR3: CASSLEGQGSGELFF
DNA: TGTGCCAGCAGCTTAGAGGGACAGGGTTCCGGGGAGCTGTTTTTT
J: TRBJ2-2
size: once
V: TRBV11-2
D: TRBD1

CDR3: CATRPQGSYEQYF
DNA: TGTGCCACCCGACCCCAGGGATCGTACGAGCAGTACTTC
J: TRBJ2-7
size: once
V: TRBV28
D: NA

CDR3: CASSLRTGDYGYTF
DNA: TGTGCCAGCAGCCTACGGACAGGGGACTATGGCTACACCTTC
J: TRBJ1-2
size: once
V: TRBV7-9
D: TRBD1

CDR3: CASSSLDVPYNSPLHF
DNA: TGTGCCAGCAGCTCACTGGATGTGCCCTATAATTCACCCCTCCACTTT
J: TRBJ1-6
size: NA
V: TRBV7-9
D: NA

CDR3: CASSPTWNSPLHF
DNA: TGTGCCAGCAGCCCGACTTGGAATTCACCCCTCCACTTT
J: TRBJ1-6
size: NA
V: TRBV7-3
D: NA

CDR3: CAWSWGFSYEQYF
DNA: TGTGCCTGGAGTTGGGGATTCTCCTACGAGCAGTACTTC
J: TRBJ2-7
size: once
V: TRBV30
D: NA

CDR3: CATSYGTGGRNTEAFF
DNA: TGTGCCACCAGCTACGGGACAGGGGGGAGGAACACTGAAGCTTTCTTT
J: TRBJ1-1
size: NA
V: TRBV15
D: TRBD1

CDR3: CASTPPPRTGYQETQYF
DNA: TGCGCCAGCACTCCACCCCCGCGGACAGGGTATCAAGAGACCCAGTACTTC
J: TRBJ2-5
size: NA
V: TRBV5-1
D: TRBD1

CDR3: CASMRGQGSTGELFF
DNA: TGTGCCAGTATGAGGGGACAGGGAAGTACCGGGGAGCTGTTTTTT
J: TRBJ2-2
size: NA
V: TRBV19
D: TRBD1